The T cell receptor (beta chain) under discussion was sequenced for a study of blood T cell repertoires in COVID-19. This clone was counted a single time. Per the original data handling: Estimated nucleated cell counts came from reference gene primer amplification. Sequencing was performed with immunoSEQ multiplex PCR; in TCRdb, only in-frame clones are kept and a portion is missing. V, J and clone size reflect that table, while D and trimming were determined from the DNA. The data show hundreds of thousands of clones, 85% to 90% seen once. Germline CDR1 and CDR2: SQVTM and ANQGSEA. The CDR3 extends over 11 amino acids. V was trimmed by 4 bases and J by 9 bases, leaving 10 bases between them.

Sequencing was performed on PBMCs or T cells enriched from blood (not recorded which). V is TRBV29-1 and J is TRBJ2-1; tentative D call: TRBD2 (6 bases). The TCR originated in a man aged 25 to 40 who had recovered from COVID-19. CDR3 in amino acids: CSVGEVGEQFF. The CDR3 nucleotides read TGCAGCGTTGGGGAGGTGGGTGAGCAGTTCTTC.